Below are 27 T cell receptor beta chains sequenced from a single sample in a study of CD8+CD57+ T cells in acquired aplastic anemia. TCR beta VDJ and CDR3 profiling used genomic DNA as template. TCRdb reprocessed the reads with MiXCR, giving one entry per CDR3 protein. The data show about 120,000 distinct CDR3 sequences, less than 50% seen once. Previously, flow cytometry had revealed CD8+CD57+ cell expansion in the patients chosen for sequencing. The sequencing input was sorted CD4+, CD8+, or CD8+CD57+ T cells (not recorded which) from PBMCs. Every receptor here comes from a human donor with aplastic anemia.

This clonotype has at least ten counts. The J gene is TRBJ1-1, the V gene TRBV20-1, with TRBD1 matching over 10 bases. Germline CDR1 is DFQATT and CDR2 is SNEGSKA (reference sequence). V was clipped by 8 bases and J by 4 bases; unmatched bases: 7. The CDR3 length is 13 residues. CDR3 DNA: TGCAGTCCTCCGAGGACAGGGGGCACTGAAGCTTTCTTT. This sequence encodes CSPPRTGGTEAFF.

The chain joins TRBV7-2 to TRBJ1-2; 7 bases match TRBD1. The CDR3 sequence is 13 residues long. The V gene's germline CDR1 is SGHTA and CDR2 FQGNSA. Unmatched junction bases numbered 6, after V lost 5 bases and J lost 6 bases. The CDR3 here is CASSGGTEDGYTF. CDR3 DNA: TGTGCCAGCAGCGGAGGGACAGAAGATGGCTACACCTTC.

This clonotype was picked up many times. V usage is TRBV19 and J usage is TRBJ1-1; 10 bases line up with TRBD1. CDR1 is LNHDA, CDR2 SQIVND, per germline (reference sequence). This CDR3 is built from 19 residues. V was pared by 5 bases and J by 4 bases, with 19 bases of the junction left unmatched. The DNA for the CDR3 is TGTGCCAGTAGTCCATTTCGAACCGGGACAGGGGAGAGGGGCACTGAAGCTTTCTTT. It encodes CASSPFRTGTGERGTEAFF.

The CDR3 region has the DNA TGTGCCAGCAGCTTGACAGGGGGAAACTCTGGAAACACCATATATTTT. This codes for CASSLTGGNSGNTIYF. The rearrangement links TRBV7-2 to TRBJ1-3, with TRBD1 matching over 9 bases. Germline-derived CDR1 and CDR2 are SGHTA and FQGNSA. Trimming removed 3 bases from V and 0 bases from J; junction bases left unmatched: 3. The CDR3 is 16 amino acids.

This clonotype was found a few times. This sequence may be a read error, since a much larger clone differs from it by one base. In this CDR3 the conserved last residue, phenylalanine or tryptophan, is missing, so a read error is likely. The chain carries TRBV4-3 and TRBJ1-2, with D perhaps matching TRBD1 (5 bases). This CDR3 region has 16 residues. Between the trimmed V and J ends, which lost 3 bases and 3 bases, there was a span of 17 bases. CDR1 LGHNA and CDR2 YSLEER come from the germline V gene. CDR3 protein: CASSQISSRGHYGYTL. DNA for the CDR3: TGCGCCAGCAGCCAGATCTCTAGCCGGGGCCACTATGGCTACACCCTC.

This clonotype was counted at least ten times. In this CDR3 the conserved last residue, phenylalanine or tryptophan, is missing, so a read error is likely. It is unclear where the CDR3 begins or ends on the DNA, so no DNA is shown, and the CDR3 is as TCRdb lists it. The J gene is TRBJ2-1, the V gene TRBV7-8. Germline CDR1 reads SGHVS; CDR2 reads FQNEAQ. The CDR3 totals 11 residues, both ends included. The CDR3 loop reads CASSYRRGTLV.

This clonotype was recorded many times. The chain carries TRBV5-1 and TRBJ1-2, with TRBD1 matching 10 bases. This CDR3 contains 16 residues. Germline V gene sequence: CDR1 SGHRS, CDR2 YFSETQ. V lost 2 bases to trimming and J lost 4 bases; unmatched junction nucleotides: 8. CDR3 protein: CASSFQAGQGIYGYTF. The DNA for the CDR3 is TGCGCCAGCAGCTTTCAAGCGGGACAGGGGATCTATGGCTACACCTTC.

This clonotype was seen just once. One base away lies a much larger clone, so this may be a sequencing read error. The chain has TRBV12-3 or TRBV12-4 and TRBJ1-4; D uncertain. The ends were cut back, 7 bases at V and 3 bases at J, with 6 bases in the middle. This CDR3 is 12 amino acids long. Here the CDR3 DNA reads TGTGCCAGCATGGGTGCTAATGAAAAACTGTTTTTT. Residues: CASMGANEKLFF.

In its sample, this clonotype was seen many times. The V call is TRBV6-1, the J call TRBJ1-1; D uncertain. Germline V CDR1 and CDR2: MNHNS, SASEGT. The germline V and J ends were trimmed by 7 bases and 0 bases, with 9 bases remaining between them. The CDR3 loop spans 13 amino acids. CDR3 coding DNA: TGTGCCAGCAAGAGAGGGTTGAACACTGAAGCTTTCTTT. This translates into CASKRGLNTEAFF.

In its sample, this clonotype was seen a few times. V is TRBV24-1 and J is TRBJ2-3; the D is unclear. Germline lookup yields CDR1 KGHDR and CDR2 SFDVKD. The CDR3 has 13 residues. V gave up 2 bases and J gave up 5 bases, with 7 bases separating them. The CDR3 sequence is CATSDWRGDTQYF. Here the CDR3 DNA reads TGTGCCACCAGTGATTGGAGAGGAGATACGCAGTATTTT.

V and J are TRBV5-4 and TRBJ2-7, with TRBD1 identical over 10 bases. J was trimmed by 2 bases and V by 0 bases; bases with no gene match: 5. The CDR3 spans 16 residues. The germline V gene has CDR1 SGHNT and CDR2 YYREEE (reference sequence). CDR3 bases: TGTGCCAGCAGCTTGGGGGGACAGGGGAGGGCCTACGAGCAGTACTTC. Protein: CASSLGGQGRAYEQYF. The full variable domain, with the rest looked up from reference TRBV5-4 and TRBJ2-7, is ETGVTQSPTHLIKTRGQQVTLRCSSQSGHNTVSWYQQALGQGPQFIFQYYREEENGRGNFPPRFSGLQFPNYSSELNVNALELDDSALYLCASSLGGQGRAYEQYFGPGTRLTVT.

The chain is built from TRBV10-3 and TRBJ2-5; possible D gene TRBD1, 6 bases. Germline CDR1 ENHRY, CDR2 SYGVKD. The CDR3 has 12 residues. Trimming left V 10 bases short and J 6 bases short, with 15 bases between. In DNA form, the CDR3 reads TGTGCCAGCAAGGGCAGGGGAAAGACCCAGTACTTC. Translation: CASKGRGKTQYF.

This sequence joins TRBV19 and TRBJ1-6; TRBD1 matches 7 bases. V lost 8 bases to trimming and J lost 8 bases; unmatched junction nucleotides: 15. There are 16 residues in the CDR3. Germline CDR1 is LNHDA and CDR2 is SQIVND (reference sequence). CDR3: CASRSYRTGGDSPLHF. The CDR3, as DNA: TGTGCCAGTCGCTCCTACCGGACAGGAGGCGATTCACCCCTCCACTTT.

In regard to this clonotype: Just one base apart from a much larger clone, this may be a read error. The chain uses TRBV4-1 and TRBJ1-1; D is possibly TRBD1 (5 bases). Germline-derived CDR1 and CDR2 are MGHRA and YSYEKL. The CDR3 consists of 15 residues. V dropped 5 bases and J dropped 1 base, with 14 bases sitting between them. The DNA of the CDR3 is TGCGCCAGCAGCTCCCCGGGACTGACGAACACTGAAGCTTTCTTT. Residues: CASSSPGLTNTEAFF.

This clonotype was detected many times. V and J are TRBV7-9 and TRBJ1-1, with 7 bases that match TRBD1. J was trimmed by 4 bases and V by 4 bases; bases with no gene match: 6. Germline V gives CDR1 SEHNR, CDR2 FQNEAQ (reference sequence). The CDR3 sequence is 14 residues long. CDR3 in DNA: TGTGCCAGCAGCTCTCGACAGGGAAGCACTGAAGCTTTCTTT. Translating it yields CASSSRQGSTEAFF.

The genes are TRBV5-4 and TRBJ2-5; the D gene could be TRBD1 or TRBD2 (6 bases each). Trimming left V 6 bases short and J 4 bases short, with 22 bases between. Germline V gives CDR1 SGHNT, CDR2 YYREEE (reference sequence). This CDR3 is 16 amino acids long. As DNA, the CDR3 is TGTGCCAGCACCTCTAAACCGATCGGAGGGGGAGAGACCCAGTACTTC. Translation: CASTSKPIGGGETQYF.

This clonotype was recorded at least ten times. This sequence joins TRBV24-1 and TRBJ2-1; D may be TRBD2 (6 bases). The V end lost 3 bases, the J end lost 7 bases, and 15 bases lay between the germline ends. Germline V CDR1 and CDR2: KGHDR, SFDVKD. This CDR3 spans 15 amino acids. The DNA for the CDR3 is TGTGCCACCAGTGATCCGGGACCCCGGGGGAATGAGCAGTTCTTC. Residues: CATSDPGPRGNEQFF.

Ten or more counts support this clonotype. This sequence joins TRBV6-5 and TRBJ1-5, with TRBD1 as a possible D gene (6 bases). The CDR3 totals 16 residues. Between the trimmed V and J ends, which lost 5 bases and 2 bases, there was a span of 16 bases. The germline V gene has CDR1 MNHEY and CDR2 SVGAGI. The CDR3 DNA sequence: TGTGCCAGCAGTCACCTCGCGGGGGCGGGCAATCAGCCCCAGCATTTT. Translating gives CASSHLAGAGNQPQHF.

The genes are TRBV20-1 and TRBJ2-3; 9 bases line up with TRBD2. The CDR3 is made up of 15 amino acids. Trimming removed 2 bases from V and 1 base from J; junction bases left unmatched: 4. Germline assignment: CDR1 DFQATT and CDR2 SNEGSKA (reference sequence). CDR3 protein: CSARPSSGGTDTQYF. The CDR3 nucleotides are TGCAGTGCTAGACCTTCTAGCGGGGGCACAGATACGCAGTATTTT.

This clonotype appeared a few times. The chain has TRBV6-1 and TRBJ2-3; 7 bases fit TRBD1. Germline lookup yields CDR1 MNHNS and CDR2 SASEGT. Trimming took 4 bases from V and 4 from J; bases not matched to a gene: 14. The CDR3 length is 17 residues. The DNA of the CDR3 is TGTGCCAGCAGTGCCCTTAACCGGGACAGCACACCAGATACGCAGTATTTT. Protein: CASSALNRDSTPDTQYF.

V is TRBV10-3 and J is TRBJ1-5; D ambiguous. V dropped 10 bases and J dropped 1 base, with 14 bases sitting between them. This CDR3 comprises 14 residues. CDR1 and CDR2 (germline): ENHRY, SYGVKD. The CDR3 here is CASIGKTSNQPQHF. CDR3 coding DNA: TGTGCCAGCATCGGAAAGACAAGCAATCAGCCCCAGCATTTT.

The genes are TRBV20-1 and TRBJ2-7; 9 bases fit TRBD2. Trimming at V came to 3 bases and at J to 4 bases, leaving 13 bases not matched to a gene. Germline CDR1 and CDR2: DFQATT and SNEGSKA (reference sequence). The CDR3 runs to 16 residues. The CDR3 protein is CSASVLAGSGVYEQYF. Written as DNA, the CDR3 is TGCAGTGCTAGCGTTCTAGCGGGAAGCGGAGTATACGAGCAGTACTTC.

In this sample, this clonotype turned up many times. The chain has TRBV14 and TRBJ1-3; possibly TRBD1 for D (5 bases). The CDR3 is 13 residues long. V was trimmed by 6 bases and J by 0 bases, leaving 6 bases between them. Germline CDR1 reads SGHDN; CDR2 reads FVKESK. For the CDR3, the DNA is TGTGCCAGCAGACAGGTCTCTGGAAACACCATATATTTT. As protein: CASRQVSGNTIYF.

The rearrangement uses TRBV24-1 and TRBJ2-7; unclear D gene. Germline CDR1 KGHDR, CDR2 SFDVKD. This CDR3 region has 11 residues. The V and J ends lost 7 bases and 2 bases respectively, with 5 bases between them. The chain's CDR3 is CATRGPYEQYF. CDR3 in DNA: TGTGCCACCAGGGGTCCCTACGAGCAGTACTTC.

In its sample, this clonotype was seen many times. This rearrangement joins TRBV20-1 to TRBJ1-1, with D possibly TRBD1 on 5 matching bases. Germline V CDR1 and CDR2: DFQATT, SNEGSKA (reference sequence). The CDR3 extends over 17 amino acids. V was trimmed by 1 base and J by 0 bases, leaving 18 bases between them. CDR3 nucleotides: TGCAGTGCTAGAGGGCGGACATTTAGACTTATGAACACTGAAGCTTTCTTT. Its protein product is CSARGRTFRLMNTEAFF.

This clonotype showed up just a few times. The V and J genes are TRBV19 and TRBJ1-1, with D unclear. V was shortened by 10 bases and J by 6 bases, with 15 bases between the two germline ends. The CDR3 sequence is 12 residues long. Germline values: CDR1 LNHDA, CDR2 SQIVND (reference sequence). CDR3 sequence reads: CATKEGRAEAFF. In DNA, the CDR3 is TGTGCCACCAAGGAGGGAAGGGCTGAAGCTTTCTTT. The full variable domain, its missing parts supplied by reference TRBV19 and TRBJ1-1, is DGGITQSPKYLFRKEGQNVTLSCEQNLNHDAMYWYRQDPGQGLRLIYYSQIVNDFQKGDIAEGYSVSREKKESFPLTVTSAQKNPTAFYLCATKEGRAEAFFGQGTRLTVV.

In its sample, this clonotype is medium-sized. The chain employs TRBV5-1 and TRBJ2-3; the D is unclear. Between the trimmed V and J ends, which lost 3 bases and 4 bases, there was a span of 9 bases. The CDR3 runs 13 residues. The V gene's germline CDR1 is SGHRS and CDR2 YFSETQ. CDR3 protein: CASSYGPADTQYF. CDR3 DNA sequence: TGCGCCAGCAGCTACGGACCAGCAGATACGCAGTATTTT. Full variable domain (remainder filled in from reference TRBV5-1 and TRBJ2-3): KAGVTQTPRYLIKTRGQQVTLSCSPISGHRSVSWYQQTPGQGLQFLFEYFSETQRNKGNFPGRFSGRQFSNSRSEMNVSTLELGDSALYLCASSYGPADTQYFGPGTRLTVL.